Listed below are T cell receptor beta chains from one sample, sequenced in a study of T-cell reconstitution after alpha-beta-depleted transplantation in children. TCRdb redid the calling of the PCR reads with MiXCR, one entry per CDR3 protein. Found here are 500,000 or so distinct CDR3 sequences, 30% to 35% of them singletons; the top ten hold 2% to 2.5%. Specimen: PBMCs from the stem cell graft donor, collected from the stem cell graft. The receptors were gathered from a human donor who donated a stem cell graft to a child with aplastic anemia. The CDR3 runs from the conserved cysteine through the conserved F or W. A D gene is named only where the DNA matches it firmly. Size is stated for part of the rows, as once, few or many counts, or as a class when the clone is expanded.

clone_size j_call v_call d_call cdr3_nt cdr3_aa
. TRBJ2-1 TRBV18 TRBD1 TGTGCCAGCTCATTGCTGACAGGGACCTACAATGAGCAGTTCTTC CASSLLTGTYNEQFF
few TRBJ2-2 TRBV29-1 TRBD2 TGCAGCGTTGAAGTTTCTAGCGGGAGAGCGGAGCTGTTTTTT CSVEVSSGRAELFF
. TRBJ1-1 TRBV7-2 . TGTGCCAGCAGTAAAGCGGTGGGTATGAACACTGAAGCTTTCTTT CASSKAVGMNTEAFF
. TRBJ1-3 TRBV25-1 . TGTGCCAGCAGTGAATGGAGCGGAATCTCTGGAAACACCATATATTTT CASSEWSGISGNTIYF
. TRBJ2-7 TRBV5-5 . TGTGCCAGCGGAAACTACGAGCAGTACTTC CASGNYEQYF
. TRBJ2-1 TRBV7-9 TRBD2 TGTGCCAGCAGCTCGATGGTTGCTAGCGGAAAAAATGAGCAGTTCTTC CASSSMVASGKNEQFF
few TRBJ2-3 TRBV20-1 . TGCAGTGGTGCGAGTCGGGCAGATACGCAGTATTTT CSGASRADTQYF
few TRBJ1-4 TRBV28 . TGTGCCAGCAGTCCCCCAGGACAGCAGGGTGAAAAACTGTTTTTT CASSPPGQQGEKLFF
. TRBJ2-1 TRBV9 . TGTGCCAGCAGCCTCTTACCGGAGGGCTCCTACAATGAGCAGTTCTTC CASSLLPEGSYNEQFF
few TRBJ2-2 TRBV27 TRBD2 TGTGCCAGCAGAACACTAGCGGCGCCTAGGGGGGAGCTGTTTTTT CASRTLAAPRGELFF
few TRBJ1-1 TRBV29-1 . TGCAGCGTTGTAGGCAGGCAAGACACTGAAGCTTTCTTT CSVVGRQDTEAFF
. TRBJ1-5 TRBV29-1 . TGCAGCGTTATGGACGGCGGGAGCAATCAGCCCCAGCATTTT CSVMDGGSNQPQHF
few TRBJ1-1 TRBV18 TRBD1 TGTGCCAGCTCACCAGGACAGGGGGCTGGCGCTGAAGCTTTCTTT CASSPGQGAGAEAFF
few TRBJ2-5 TRBV20-1 . TGCAGTGGGCTGGCAGCGCTAGACCAAGAGACCCAGTACTTC CSGLAALDQETQYF
. TRBJ2-5 TRBV27 TRBD1 TGTGCCAGCAGGGGGTGGAGCGGGACAGGGGGCAGTGAGACCCAGTACTTC CASRGWSGTGGSETQYF
. TRBJ2-3 TRBV6-5 . TGTGCCAGCAGTTACAGGGGAGCCACAGATACGCAGTATTTT CASSYRGATDTQYF
. TRBJ1-6 TRBV6-5 . TGTGCCAGCAGTTACGGGCCACTGACGAATTCACCCCTCCACTTT CASSYGPLTNSPLHF
few TRBJ2-1 TRBV28 TRBD2 TGTGCCAGCAGTCCGTGGACTAGCGGGAGGGCCGGGGACGATGAGCAGTTCTTC CASSPWTSGRAGDDEQFF
. TRBJ2-7 TRBV7-9 . TGTGCCAGCAGCACGGCAACACAAGACTACGAGCAGTACTTC CASSTATQDYEQYF
. TRBJ1-1 TRBV5-1 TRBD1 TGCGCCAGCAGCCAATCACAGGGGACCACTGAAGCTTTCTTT CASSQSQGTTEAFF
. TRBJ2-7 TRBV20-1 . TGCAGTGCTAGACTGCCGGGACGTAACTCCTACGAGCAGTACTTC CSARLPGRNSYEQYF
. TRBJ2-1 TRBV6-2/TRBV6-3 TRBD2 TGTGCCAGCAAACTGACTAGCGGGAGTATCGACAATGAGCAGTTCTTC CASKLTSGSIDNEQFF
. TRBJ1-1 TRBV7-8 . TGTGCCAGCAGCATTGGGACTCACGCTTTCTTT CASSIGTHAFF
. TRBJ1-1 TRBV6-1 . TGTGCCAGCAGACCTCCCCGGGGGTCCGCTGAAGCTTTCTTT CASRPPRGSAEAFF
. TRBJ1-2 TRBV9 . TGTGCCAGCAGCGTAGGAGGGAGGGGTGGCTACACCTTC CASSVGGRGGYTF
. TRBJ2-1 TRBV5-1 TRBD2 TGCGCCAGCAGCTTGGACAGTAGCGGGGACCGCTCCTACAATGAGCAGTTCTTC CASSLDSSGDRSYNEQFF